The TCR beta chain described here comes from a study of immune evolution from preneoplasia to lung adenocarcinoma. TCRdb's copy holds only in-frame clones and misses some; the assay was immunoSEQ multiplex PCR. Of about 3,400 clones in the sample, around 72% were seen once. The junction had 10 bases not matched to a gene; V was cut back by 3 bases and J by 10 bases. This CDR3 has 16 residues. The V gene's germline CDR1 is GTSNPN and CDR2 SVGIG (reference sequence). Points from the study as a whole: Top clone share appeared to fall from AAH through AIS, MIA, adenocarcinoma. Later-stage lesions seemingly showed higher T cell density and diversity than normal lung. T cell clonality was higher in KRAS-mutant than EGFR-mutant or wild-type nodules.

With respect to this clone: The antigen remains undetermined.

This TCR was recovered from a person aged 65 to 85 with lung adenocarcinoma. The chain couples TRBV30 to TRBJ2-1, with 15 bases lining up with TRBD2. Sequenced input: FFPE atypical adenomatous hyperplasia tissue from the lung. Indicated subset: atypical adenomatous hyperplasia (AAH), lung preneoplasia. As DNA, the CDR3 is TGTGCCTGGAGAATAAAGGGACTAGCGGGGGGACGGGAGCAGTTCTTC. Protein: CAWRIKGLAGGREQFF.